This T cell receptor beta chain was identified during a study of PD-L1 blockade in urothelial cancer. Trimming left V 4 bases short and J 3 bases short, with 10 bases between. Germline V CDR1 and CDR2: LNHDA, SQIVND (reference sequence). This CDR3 contains 13 residues. This clone has only a few counts. Time point here: pretreatment peripheral blood. Method: immunoSEQ multiplex PCR; TCRdb's copy keeps in-frame clones and lacks some. The profile shows tens of thousands of clones, approximately 80% of them singletons. The TCR originated in a man in his forties with urothelial cancer. The material sequenced was PBMCs, taken around atezolizumab (anti-PD-L1) treatment. The chain couples TRBV19 to TRBJ2-7; tentatively, D is TRBD2 (6 bases). The CDR3 DNA reads TGTGCCAGTAGTACAACGACTAGCTACGAGCAGTACTTC. Translated: CASSTTTSYEQYF.